This TCR beta chain originates from a study of T cell repertoires in cytomegalovirus infection. Study summary: Public signatures in TCR beta pointed to CMV infection and matching HLA type. Study-wide results and caveats: The study found HLA-C-restricted CMV-specific TCR beta clonotypes dominating the ex vivo response.

TCRdb analysed the reads with MiXCR anew, one entry per CDR3 protein. The sample contains under 130,000 distinct CDR3 sequences, under 55% of which appear only once. Germline values: CDR1 MGHRA, CDR2 YSYEKL. CDR3 size: 15 residues. The germline V and J ends were trimmed by 5 bases and 0 bases, with 14 bases remaining between them. Only one count was recorded for this clonotype. The target antigen is unknown. The source material was CD8+ T cells from cultured PBMCs, sampled from culture after CMV antigen stimulation. The source is a human donor in good health (CMV status not recorded). Some clones in this sample may be carry-over from other donors' samples. The chain carries TRBV4-1 and TRBJ2-7; the D gene is possibly TRBD1 (6 bases). The CDR3 loop is CASSYEETGSYEQYF. DNA for the CDR3: TGCGCCAGCAGCTATGAAGAGACAGGCTCCTACGAGCAGTACTTC.